This T cell receptor beta chain was found in a study of control samples from healthy donors and cancer patients. The CDR3 covers 14 residues. V dropped 5 bases and J dropped 4; count of bases not matched to a gene: 7. CDR1 and CDR2 from the germline V gene are SGHAT and FQNNGV. Assay used: immunoSEQ multiplex PCR; TCRdb lists only in-frame clones, some missing. The sample lists under 150,000 clones, 75% to 90% occurring once. The source material was blood. The TCR originated in a man aged 30 to 39 in good health. V usage is TRBV11-2 and J usage is TRBJ2-5; 7 bases match TRBD1. The DNA for the CDR3 is TGTGCCAGCAGCAGCGACAGGGTTGTAGAGACCCAGTACTTC. Translation gives CASSSDRVVETQYF. The whole variable domain, remainder taken from reference TRBV11-2 and TRBJ2-5, is EAGVAQSPRYKIIEKRQSVAFWCNPISGHATLYWYQQILGQGPKLLIQFQNNGVVDDSQLPKDRFSAERLKGVDSTLKIQPAKLEDSAVYLCASSSDRVVETQYFGPGTRLLVL.